The 31 T cell receptor beta chains listed next were all sequenced from one sample in a study of graft-versus-host responses after intestinal transplantation. Assay: immunoSEQ multiplex PCR; the TCRdb copy retains only in-frame clones and omits some. Among over 80,000 clones listed, about 84% were seen once. Sequences were derived from PBMCs, sampled 255 days after intestinal transplant. Every receptor here comes from a human patient who received an intestinal transplant, so some T cells may come from the graft donor.

This chain links TRBV10-1 with TRBJ2-7; TRBD1 matches 12 bases. V lost 8 bases to trimming and J lost 4 bases; unmatched junction nucleotides: 6. Per the germline V gene, CDR1 is WNHNN and CDR2 is SYGVQD (reference sequence). The CDR3 loop spans 14 amino acids. In DNA form, the CDR3 reads TGCGCCAGCTGGGACAGGGGGCGCGGGTACGAGCAGTACGTC. It codes for CASWDRGRGYEQYV.

The chain has TRBV5-4 and TRBJ1-1; D not resolved. Germline CDR1 and CDR2: SGHNT and YYREEE (reference sequence). This CDR3 has 14 amino acids. Trimming took 2 bases from V and 0 from J, leaving 8 bases between them. CDR3 nucleotide sequence: TGTGCCAGCAGCTTTAGCAGCTTGAACACTGAAGCTTTCTTT. Its protein product is CASSFSSLNTEAFF.

The rearrangement joins TRBV5-4 to TRBJ1-1; TRBD1 might be the D (6 bases). V gave up 2 bases and J gave up 1 base, with 9 bases separating them. The CDR3 totals 14 residues. The germline V gene encodes CDR1 SGHNT and CDR2 YYREEE (reference sequence). The CDR3 protein is CASSFSGANTEAFF. CDR3 DNA sequence: TGTGCCAGCAGCTTTTCAGGGGCGAACACTGAAGCTTTCTTT.

The rearrangement links TRBV19 to TRBJ1-2; 11 nucleotides line up with TRBD1. Trimming removed 6 bases from V and 8 bases from J; junction bases left unmatched: 11. Germline CDR1 is LNHDA and CDR2 is SQIVND (reference sequence). The CDR3 runs to 15 residues. The CDR3 region has the DNA TGTGCCAGTAGCACACCGGACAGGGGGCTCTGGGGCTACACCTTC. Its protein is CASSTPDRGLWGYTF. Using reference TRBV19 and TRBJ1-2 for the parts outside the CDR3, the full variable domain is DGGITQSPKYLFRKEGQNVTLSCEQNLNHDAMYWYRQDPGQGLRLIYYSQIVNDFQKGDIAEGYSVSREKKESFPLTVTSAQKNPTAFYLCASSTPDRGLWGYTFGSGTRLTVV.

A note on this clone: One end of the junction is discordant with germline, which a read error may explain. As DNA, the CDR3 is TGTGCTAGCAGCGAAGGACCCGATGCGAATGAGCAGTTCTTC. Translated, it gives CASSEGPDANEQFF. The rearrangement links TRBV7-7 to TRBJ2-1; D is ambiguous. Germline lookup yields CDR1 SSHAT and CDR2 FNYEAQ (reference sequence). The CDR3 covers 14 residues.

The rearrangement uses TRBV7-6 and TRBJ2-1; D might be TRBD1 (6 bases). V lost 1 base, J lost 9 bases, and 19 bases lay in between. The CDR3 extends over 16 amino acids. CDR1 SGHVS and CDR2 FNYEAQ come from the germline V gene. The DNA of the CDR3 is TGTGCCAGCAGCTTAGATAGCCCCCTGGGGGCTGGTGAGCAGTTCTTC. The encoded protein is CASSLDSPLGAGEQFF.

The chain couples TRBV9 to TRBJ1-5; D not certain. Germline V gene data show CDR1 as SGDLS and CDR2 as YYNGEE. This CDR3 has 14 amino acids. The V end lost 4 bases, the J end lost 2 bases, and 10 bases lay between the germline ends. CDR3 in amino acids: CASSKNSGNQPQHF. CDR3 nucleotides: TGTGCCAGCAGCAAAAACAGTGGCAATCAGCCCCAGCATTTT.

This chain uses TRBV9 with TRBJ2-3; D might be TRBD2 (7 bases). The CDR3 runs to 16 residues. Germline V gene sequence: CDR1 SGDLS, CDR2 YYNGEE. Trimming took off 0 bases at V and 3 bases at J, with 14 bases between the two ends. The CDR3 reads CASSVAHREGTDTQYF. In nucleotides, the CDR3 is TGTGCCAGCAGCGTAGCCCACAGGGAGGGAACAGATACGCAGTATTTT.

This chain uses TRBV15 with TRBJ2-5, with TRBD2 matching over 11 bases. The CDR3 loop spans 15 amino acids. Per germline, CDR1 LNHNV and CDR2 YYDKDF (reference sequence). The ends lost 5 bases at V and 5 bases at J; junction bases unmatched: 7. The CDR3 region is CATSSAGTSGETQYF. Written as DNA, the CDR3 is TGTGCCACCAGCTCCGCCGGGACTAGCGGCGAGACCCAGTACTTC.

The chain combines TRBV28 with TRBJ1-2; a weak D match, TRBD1 (5 bases). Germline V gene lookup returns CDR1 MDHEN and CDR2 SYDVKM. V shed 2 bases and J shed 4 bases, with 14 bases lying between them. This CDR3 region has 15 residues. Here the CDR3 DNA reads TGTGCCAGCAGTTTACCGGTCGGAGGGGTCTATGGCTACACCTTC. It specifies CASSLPVGGVYGYTF.

This clone has only a few counts. A junction end diverges from the germline sequence, so it may reflect a read error. Other DNA sequences in this specimen translate into the identical CDR3. This rearrangement joins TRBV20-1 to TRBJ2-1; D uncertain. The CDR3 spans 10 residues. The germline V gene encodes CDR1 DFQATT and CDR2 SNEGSKA (reference sequence). CDR3 protein: CSARDNEQFF. The CDR3 DNA sequence: TGCAGTGCCAGAGACAATGAGCAGTTCTTC.

The chain combines TRBV9 with TRBJ1-3; maybe TRBD1 (6 bases). Trimming shortened V by 4 bases and J by 0 bases, and 17 bases separated the two germline ends. Germline assignment: CDR1 SGDLS and CDR2 YYNGEE. This CDR3 is built from 17 residues. As DNA, the CDR3 is TGTGCCAGCAGCCTACGGGACACCTTTTTCTCTGGAAACACCATATATTTT. Its translation: CASSLRDTFFSGNTIYF.

This sequence joins TRBV2 and TRBJ2-3, with 7 positions matching TRBD1. With 10 bases clipped from V and 0 bases from J, the junction kept 7 bases outside the gene matches. The CDR3 has 14 amino acids. CDR1 is SNHLY and CDR2 is FYNNEI in the germline V gene. Written as DNA, the CDR3 is TGTGCCACCAGACAGGGTGGAAGCACAGATACGCAGTATTTT. It translates to CATRQGGSTDTQYF.

The V and J genes are TRBV6-5 and TRBJ1-6, with a possible D match to TRBD1 (6 bases). This CDR3 contains 14 residues. Trimming pared 0 bases from V and 7 bases from J, leaving 7 bases between. Germline V gives CDR1 MNHEY, CDR2 SVGAGI. CDR3 region: CASSYSGQNSPLHF. The DNA of the CDR3 is TGTGCCAGCAGTTACTCGGGACAAAATTCACCCCTCCACTTT.

CDR3 bases: TGTGCCAGCAGTTACTCAGGGTATGGCTACACCTTC. Amino acid sequence: CASSYSGYGYTF. The chain couples TRBV6-5 to TRBJ1-2; D gene unclear. Germline V gives CDR1 MNHEY, CDR2 SVGAGI. V dropped 0 bases and J dropped 5 bases, with 4 bases sitting between them. CDR3 size: 12 residues.

This chain joins TRBV27 and TRBJ2-1, with TRBD1 identical over 7 bases. CDR3 length: 15 residues. Germline-derived CDR1 and CDR2 are MNHEY and SMNVEV (reference sequence). Losses at the gene ends were 2 bases for V and 2 bases for J; bases not matched to a gene: 3. CDR3 coding DNA: TGTGCCAGCAGTTTACACGACAGGGCCTACAATGAGCAGTTCTTC. It is translated as CASSLHDRAYNEQFF.

The gene calls are TRBV7-2 and TRBJ2-7; 9 bases are a match to TRBD2. With 0 bases clipped from V and 3 bases from J, the junction kept 0 bases outside the gene matches. The CDR3 extends over 14 amino acids. Germline V lookup: CDR1 SGHTA, CDR2 FQGNSA. In DNA, the CDR3 is TGTGCCAGCAGCTTAGCACTAGCGGGCTACGAGCAGTACTTC. Translation: CASSLALAGYEQYF.

This clone is a singleton in its sample. J is TRBJ2-5 and V is TRBV2, with 7 bases matching TRBD1. Looked up from germline, CDR1 is SNHLY and CDR2 is FYNNEI. The CDR3 covers 11 residues. The V gene end was trimmed by 8 bases and the J gene end by 4 bases; junction bases not matched to a gene: 1. The CDR3 loop reads CASWTGETQYF. Written as DNA, the CDR3 is TGTGCCAGCTGGACAGGAGAGACCCAGTACTTC. Full variable domain (missing parts from reference TRBV2 and TRBJ2-5): EPEVTQTPSHQVTQMGQEVILRCVPISNHLYFYWYRQILGQKVEFLVSFYNNEISEKSEIFDDQFSVERPDGSNFTLKIRSTKLEDSAMYFCASWTGETQYFGPGTRLLVL.

The chain carries TRBV7-6 and TRBJ2-2; weak D call: TRBD2 (5 bases). The CDR3 runs 14 residues. The V end was cut by 1 base, the J end by 5 bases, with 8 bases between. Germline V gives CDR1 SGHVS, CDR2 FNYEAQ. The CDR3: CASSLEGGTGELFF. The CDR3 DNA follows: TGTGCCAGCAGCTTAGAGGGCGGGACCGGGGAGCTGTTTTTT.

This clone was counted a few times. This rearrangement joins TRBV14 to TRBJ1-1, with TRBD1 as a possible D gene (5 bases). The CDR3 length is 15 residues. CDR1 is SGHDN, CDR2 FVKESK, per germline. V lost 0 bases, J lost 4 bases, and 12 bases lay in between. The chain's CDR3 is CASSQDYGAGTEAFF. In nucleotides, the CDR3 is TGTGCCAGCAGCCAAGATTATGGGGCGGGCACTGAAGCTTTCTTT.

In DNA, the CDR3 is TGTGCCAGCAGTGAACGGGACGAGCAGTACTTC. Amino acid sequence: CASSERDEQYF. The gene calls are TRBV6-1 and TRBJ2-7, with unresolved D. V lost 2 bases and J lost 5, with 4 bases in between. Germline V gives CDR1 MNHNS, CDR2 SASEGT. The CDR3 runs 11 residues.

The chain links TRBV6-1 to TRBJ2-1; 10 bases align to TRBD2. Trimming took 8 bases from V and 1 from J; bases not matched to a gene: 2. The CDR3 contains 14 residues. CDR1 MNHNS and CDR2 SASEGT come from the germline V gene. The CDR3 sequence: CASRSGGSYNEQFF. Here the CDR3 DNA reads TGTGCCAGCCGTAGCGGGGGGTCCTACAATGAGCAGTTCTTC.

The V and J genes are TRBV7-2 and TRBJ1-2, with D possibly being TRBD1 (6 bases). The V end lost 1 base, the J end lost 4 bases, and 10 bases lay between the germline ends. This CDR3 contains 14 residues. Looked up from germline, CDR1 is SGHTA and CDR2 is FQGNSA. The CDR3 reads CASSLDGGPYGYTF. CDR3 DNA: TGTGCCAGCAGCTTAGACGGGGGGCCCTATGGCTACACCTTC.

The V gene is TRBV10-1, the J gene TRBJ1-1; D unresolved. The V end lost 4 bases, the J end lost 4 bases, and 13 bases lay between the germline ends. Germline lookup yields CDR1 WNHNN and CDR2 SYGVQD (reference sequence). This CDR3 spans 14 amino acids. CDR3 DNA: TGCGCCAGCAGTGGAGAGCCCTGGGGCACTGAAGCTTTCTTT. Translated: CASSGEPWGTEAFF.

V gene TRBV5-6 combines with J gene TRBJ2-3; possibly TRBD1 for D (7 bases). V lost 5 bases to trimming and J lost 1 base, with 17 bases between them. This CDR3 has 16 amino acids. Germline V gene lookup returns CDR1 SGHDT and CDR2 YYEEEE. Here the CDR3 reads CASRGLDRDRTDTQYF. Here the CDR3 DNA reads TGTGCCAGCAGGGGACTCGACAGGGACCGCACAGATACGCAGTATTTT.

The rearrangement links TRBV10-3 to TRBJ2-2; a weak D match, TRBD1 (5 bases). V dropped 3 bases and J dropped 0 bases, with 5 bases sitting between them. Germline CDR1 is ENHRY and CDR2 is SYGVKD. This CDR3 has 14 amino acids. The CDR3 coding sequence is TGTGCCATCAGTGACAGGGCGAACACCGGGGAGCTGTTTTTT. This encodes CAISDRANTGELFF.

The rearrangement links TRBV27 to TRBJ2-3, with D maybe TRBD1 (6 bases). This CDR3 has 14 amino acids. Germline V gene sequence: CDR1 MNHEY, CDR2 SMNVEV (reference sequence). V was shortened by 3 bases and J by 0 bases, with 7 bases between the two germline ends. The CDR3 nucleotides are TGTGCCAGCAGTTTTAGGGGGAGCACAGATACGCAGTATTTT. Translation gives CASSFRGSTDTQYF.

The genes are TRBV6-1 and TRBJ2-7; weak D call: TRBD2 (6 bases). V was clipped by 4 bases and J by 0 bases, with 10 bases between them. From germline, CDR1 is MNHNS and CDR2 SASEGT. The CDR3 sequence is 14 residues long. This CDR3 reads CASSGDSYSYEQYF. CDR3 in DNA: TGTGCCAGCAGTGGGGACTCATACTCCTACGAGCAGTACTTC.

The chain's CDR3 is CSTLGQGAYNEQFF. CDR3 DNA sequence: TGCAGCACCCTGGGACAGGGGGCCTACAATGAGCAGTTCTTC. The genes are TRBV29-1 and TRBJ2-1; 11 bases agree with TRBD1. The CDR3 consists of 14 residues. V gave up 8 bases and J gave up 2 bases; unmatched junction bases: 5. Germline V gene lookup returns CDR1 SQVTM and CDR2 ANQGSEA.

The rearrangement links TRBV6-1 to TRBJ2-1; D gene uncertain. This CDR3 is built from 14 residues. Germline V gene lookup returns CDR1 MNHNS and CDR2 SASEGT. V shed 2 bases and J shed 0 bases, with 5 bases lying between them. CDR3 bases: TGTGCCAGCAGTGAAAGGCTCTCCTACAATGAGCAGTTCTTC. This codes for CASSERLSYNEQFF.

The chain links TRBV5-8 to TRBJ1-2, with a possible D match to TRBD1 (5 bases). Trimming left V 0 bases short and J 4 bases short, with 7 bases between. From germline, CDR1 is SGHTS and CDR2 YDEGEE. This CDR3 comprises 13 residues. The CDR3 here is CASSLGQSYGYTF. The CDR3, as DNA: TGTGCCAGCAGCTTGGGACAGTCCTATGGCTACACCTTC.